What follows is one T cell receptor (beta chain) and its context. The data were obtained in a study of OX40 agonist ivuxolimab in advanced cancers. Generated by immunoSEQ multiplex PCR, the TCRdb table keeps only in-frame clones and is missing some. The table shows about 81,000 clones, with around 84% occurring only once. This CDR3 is 17 amino acids long. V was clipped by 3 bases and J by 11 bases; unmatched bases: 19. Germline V lookup: CDR1 SEHNR, CDR2 FQNEAQ (reference sequence). The chain joins TRBV7-9 to TRBJ2-5; TRBD2 agrees at 9 bases. This TCR was sampled from an adult with an advanced solid tumor such as melanoma, head and neck, liver or kidney cancer. The sample in question was CD4+ or CD8+ T cells sorted from blood, obtained in a trial of the OX40 agonist ivuxolimab. CDR3 sequence reads: CASSLGMRSGRSGEQYF. CDR3 coding DNA: TGTGCCAGCAGCTTGGGAATGAGAAGCGGGAGGTCGGGAGAGCAGTACTTC.